Each of the 25 T cell receptor beta chains below was sequenced from the same sample in a study of CD8 T cells in Susac syndrome. With random hexamers, roughly 0.45 to 1 ug RNA was reverse transcribed. TCRdb used MiXCR to reprocess the immunoSEQ multiplex PCR reads, holding one entry per CDR3 protein. The profile shows 110,000 or so distinct CDR3 sequences, about 92% of them singletons. The source material was CD4+ T cells from PBMCs. The source of these receptors is a human donor with multiple sclerosis.

The chain joins TRBV23-1 to TRBJ1-5; D is perhaps TRBD1 (5 bases). TRBV23-1 falls under the ORF class, with uncertain function. This CDR3 region has 14 residues. V was shortened by 5 bases and J by 5 bases, with 13 bases between the two germline ends. CDR3 DNA: TGCGCCAGCAGTGGGTGGGGGGGGGATCAGCCCCAGCATTTT. Translating gives CASSGWGGDQPQHF.

This clonotype was seen once. The rearrangement joins TRBV18 to TRBJ1-6; maybe TRBD1 (6 bases). This CDR3 is built from 16 residues. V was trimmed by 2 bases and J by 7 bases, leaving 15 bases between them. Germline CDR1 reads KGHSH; CDR2 reads LQKENI. This CDR3 is CASSPTSGGSNSPLHF. The CDR3 DNA follows: TGTGCCAGCTCACCAACCTCCGGGGGCTCCAATTCACCCCTCCACTTT. Full variable domain (rest looked up from reference TRBV18 and TRBJ1-6): NAGVMQNPRHLVRRRGQEARLRCSPMKGHSHVYWYRQLPEEGLKFMVYLQKENIIDESGMPKERFSAEFPKEGPSILRIQQVVRGDSAAYFCASSPTSGGSNSPLHFGNGTRLTVT.

The gene calls are TRBV3-1 and TRBJ1-1; D is undetermined. The V end was cut by 4 bases, the J end by 6 bases, with 15 bases between. The CDR3 extends over 14 amino acids. The germline CDR1 and CDR2 sequences are LGHDT and YNNKEL (reference sequence). DNA of the CDR3: TGTGCCAGCAGCCCCAGGCAAAACACCGCTGAAGCTTTCTTT. It yields the protein CASSPRQNTAEAFF.

The chain joins TRBV6-6 to TRBJ1-6; D ambiguous. The CDR3 runs to 14 residues. Trimming cost V 2 bases and J 10 bases, with 12 bases left between them. Germline V gene data show CDR1 as MNHNY and CDR2 as SVGAGI (reference sequence). Here the CDR3 reads CASSYDPLRSPLHF. Here the CDR3 DNA reads TGTGCCAGCAGTTACGACCCACTAAGGTCACCCCTCCACTTT.

The chain joins TRBV28 to TRBJ1-2; D is unresolved. This CDR3 has 12 residues. Trimming took 6 bases from V and 3 from J, leaving 8 bases between them. CDR1 is MDHEN, CDR2 SYDVKM, per germline. CDR3 nucleotide sequence: TGTGCCAGCAGACAGACCGACTATGGCTACACCTTC. It specifies CASRQTDYGYTF.

V gene TRBV28 combines with J gene TRBJ1-1; D ambiguous. CDR1 and CDR2 from the germline V gene are MDHEN and SYDVKM. This CDR3 is built from 12 residues. In DNA form, the CDR3 reads TGTGTCATTACCGCAGGAAACACTGAAGCTTTCTTT. Translation gives CVITAGNTEAFF.

This clonotype is a singleton in its sample. CDR3 bases: TGTGCCACCCACGGGCCTTCGAATTCACCCCTCCACTTT. Its translation: CATHGPSNSPLHF. V usage is TRBV25-1 and J usage is TRBJ1-6; unclear D gene. Trimming took 10 bases from V and 7 from J, leaving 14 bases between them. The CDR3 spans 13 residues. The germline V gene has CDR1 MGHDK and CDR2 SYGVNS.

The table lists this clonotype with a count of one. The chain recombines TRBV3-1 with TRBJ2-4; D perhaps matches TRBD2 (5 bases). CDR1 is LGHDT, CDR2 YNNKEL, per germline (reference sequence). This CDR3 is 11 amino acids long. With 1 base removed from V and 11 bases from J, the gap between germline ends came to 6 bases. CDR3 sequence reads: CASSQGLLQYF. The CDR3 coding sequence is TGTGCCAGCAGCCAAGGACTACTTCAGTACTTC.

This chain joins TRBV30 and TRBJ1-2; the D is unclear. The V gene lost 4 bases and the J gene lost 8 bases, with 17 bases spanning the gap. The germline gives CDR1 GTSNPN, CDR2 SVGIG (reference sequence). This CDR3 region has 13 residues. The CDR3 DNA reads TGTGCCTGGATAACCGTCCCCCCGGGCGGCTACACCTTC. Protein: CAWITVPPGGYTF.

V usage is TRBV7-8 and J usage is TRBJ2-3; D remains unclear. This CDR3 has 14 residues. V shed 3 bases and J shed 7 bases, with 14 bases lying between them. Germline CDR1 is SGHVS and CDR2 is FQNEAQ. The CDR3 loop is CASSFRHVPHTQYF. The CDR3 nucleotides read TGTGCCAGCAGCTTTCGACATGTACCTCATACGCAGTATTTT.

The V call is TRBV2, the J call TRBJ2-5; D unresolved. From germline, CDR1 is SNHLY and CDR2 FYNNEI. Trimming stripped 6 bases from V and 5 bases from J, with 13 bases between. The CDR3 runs to 13 residues. CDR3 protein: CASSVGKAETQYF. CDR3 DNA sequence: TGTGCCAGCAGCGTCGGAAAGGCGGAGACCCAGTACTTC.

The chain joins TRBV10-1 to TRBJ2-2, with D hard to call. The germline V gene has CDR1 WNHNN and CDR2 SYGVQD (reference sequence). V was pared by 1 base and J by 2 bases, with 8 bases between. CDR3 length: 15 amino acids. In nucleotides, the CDR3 is TGCGCCAGCAGTGAGTTGCGGTCCAACACCGGGGAGCTGTTTTTT. As protein: CASSELRSNTGELFF.

This chain uses TRBV4-1 with TRBJ2-1; unclear D gene. Trimming took 4 bases from V and 0 from J, leaving 10 bases between them. The germline V gene encodes CDR1 MGHRA and CDR2 YSYEKL. This CDR3 is 15 amino acids long. CDR3 residues: CASSPLVYSYNEQFF. The CDR3 nucleotides read TGCGCCAGCAGCCCTTTAGTTTACTCCTACAATGAGCAGTTCTTC.

The chain combines TRBV6-1 with TRBJ1-2; 8 bases map to TRBD1. Per the germline V gene, CDR1 is MNHNS and CDR2 is SASEGT. This CDR3 has 16 residues. V trimming: 6 bases; J trimming: 2 bases; junction bases outside the gene matches: 11. The DNA of the CDR3 is TGTGCCAGCAGCCGCCAACAGACAGGGGCCAACTATGGCTACACCTTC. Translated: CASSRQQTGANYGYTF.

The rearrangement uses TRBV4-2 and TRBJ1-2; D is ambiguous. The CDR3 is made up of 17 amino acids. The ends were cut back, 2 bases at V and 4 bases at J, with 20 bases in the middle. Per the germline V gene, CDR1 is LGHNA and CDR2 is YNFKEQ. CDR3 nucleotide sequence: TGTGCCAGCAGCCAACAATACGGGGATCGAGGGCTCTATGGCTACACCTTC. This translates into CASSQQYGDRGLYGYTF.

The rearrangement uses TRBV12-3 or TRBV12-4 and TRBJ2-2; D may match TRBD1 or TRBD2 (6 bases each). This CDR3 is 14 amino acids long. V lost 8 bases to trimming and J lost 6 bases, with 16 bases between them. The CDR3 DNA is TGTGCCAGCCTTTGGGGGGCGAGGGCCGGGGAGCTGTTTTTT. It codes for CASLWGARAGELFF.

The rearrangement joins TRBV27 to TRBJ2-5; D possibly uses TRBD1 or TRBD2 (5 bases each). The CDR3 has 14 amino acids. V lost 5 bases, J lost 6 bases, and 16 bases lay in between. In germline, CDR1 is MNHEY, CDR2 SMNVEV (reference sequence). The chain's CDR3 is CASSPGTIRKTQYF. The DNA for the CDR3 is TGTGCCAGCAGTCCCGGGACGATTAGGAAGACCCAGTACTTC.

The chain carries TRBV25-1 and TRBJ2-3; 7 positions agree with TRBD1. The ends lost 1 base at V and 7 bases at J; junction bases unmatched: 8. The germline V gene encodes CDR1 MGHDK and CDR2 SYGVNS. The CDR3 has 15 residues. CDR3 sequence reads: CASSELGGDWNTQYF. The CDR3 DNA sequence: TGTGCCAGCAGTGAATTAGGGGGCGACTGGAATACGCAGTATTTT.

V usage is TRBV5-4 and J usage is TRBJ2-7, with D uncertain. This CDR3 spans 16 amino acids. Trimming took 1 base from V and 0 from J, leaving 14 bases between them. Per the germline V gene, CDR1 is SGHNT and CDR2 is YYREEE (reference sequence). In DNA, the CDR3 is TGTGCCAGCAGCTTGAGGGTTGGGGTGAGCTCCTACGAGCAGTACTTC. Amino acid sequence: CASSLRVGVSSYEQYF.

The V and J genes are TRBV29-1 and TRBJ1-2; 7 bases are a match to TRBD1. The V segment lost 4 bases and the J segment 4 bases; nucleotides outside the gene matches: 6. The germline CDR1 and CDR2 sequences are SQVTM and ANQGSEA. CDR3 size: 13 residues. DNA of the CDR3: TGCAGCGTTGCACGGACAGGCCCCTATGGCTACACCTTC. Its protein is CSVARTGPYGYTF. Looking up the rest from reference TRBV29-1 and TRBJ1-2 gives the full variable domain: SAVISQKPSRDICQRGTSLTIQCQVDSQVTMMFWYRQQPGQSLTLIATANQGSEATYESGFVIDKFPISRPNLTFSTLTVSNMSPEDSSIYLCSVARTGPYGYTFGSGTRLTVV.

The V call is TRBV4-3, the J call TRBJ2-3, with TRBD1 as a possible D gene (5 bases). CDR3 length: 18 amino acids. V was trimmed by 0 bases and J by 4 bases, leaving 20 bases between them. In germline, CDR1 is LGHNA, CDR2 YSLEER. The CDR3: CASSQDGAGWGIADTQYF. DNA of the CDR3: TGCGCCAGCAGCCAAGATGGGGCAGGTTGGGGAATCGCAGATACGCAGTATTTT.

The V gene is TRBV3-1, the J gene TRBJ1-1; D gene unclear. The CDR3 has 13 amino acids. V was shortened by 1 base and J by 2 bases, with 5 bases between the two germline ends. The germline V gene has CDR1 LGHDT and CDR2 YNNKEL (reference sequence). This chain's CDR3 is CASSQVRNTEAFF. The CDR3, as DNA: TGTGCCAGCAGCCAAGTTAGAAACACTGAAGCTTTCTTT.

The chain employs TRBV19 and TRBJ1-5, with no clear D. Germline-derived CDR1 and CDR2 are LNHDA and SQIVND (reference sequence). CDR3 length: 15 residues. The ends were cut back, 7 bases at V and 0 bases at J, with 13 bases in the middle. CDR3 in amino acids: CASMREHYSNQPQHF. DNA for the CDR3: TGTGCCAGTATGAGGGAACACTATAGCAATCAGCCCCAGCATTTT.

The rearrangement joins TRBV7-3 to TRBJ1-2; D uncertain. This CDR3 has 13 amino acids. V was pared by 1 base and J by 6 bases, with 9 bases between. Germline V CDR1 and CDR2: SGHTA, FQGTGA. Here the CDR3 reads CASSLRGLDGYTF. The DNA of the CDR3 is TGTGCCAGCAGCTTAAGGGGTCTGGATGGCTACACCTTC.

The chain links TRBV7-2 to TRBJ2-5; D is uncertain. V lost 1 base and J 3 bases, leaving 12 bases between the germline ends. The CDR3 has 15 residues. CDR1 is SGHTA, CDR2 FQGNSA, per germline. In DNA form, the CDR3 reads TGTGCCAGCAGCTTAGACAGAGTGCTTGAAGAGACCCAGTACTTC. Translated, it gives CASSLDRVLEETQYF.